This record looks at one TCR beta chain sequence and its context. Authors of the study amplified TCR beta CDR3 regions from RNA transcripts. The primer set for the first-round RT-PCR of the TCR CDR3 was HTBI. TCRdb redid the calling of the multiplex PCR reads with MiXCR, one entry per CDR3 protein. The sample lists hundreds of thousands of distinct CDR3 sequences, around 38% occurring once. This sample was included in a study of T cells in Graves' hyperthyroidism and ophthalmopathy. Germline V gene data show CDR1 as DFQATT and CDR2 as SNEGSKA (reference sequence). Between the trimmed V and J ends, which lost 6 bases and 4 bases, there was a span of 30 bases. CDR3 length: 18 residues.

The chain uses TRBV20-1 and TRBJ1-2, with unresolved D. This clonotype was sampled from a man aged 18-30 years with Graves' hyperthyroidism. Sequenced input: blood. CDR3 coding DNA: TGCAGTGCCCCCCCCACCAGCCCCTGGCCAAGGGCTCTCTATGGCTACACCTTC. Protein: CSAPPTSPWPRALYGYTF.